This T cell receptor (beta chain) came from a study of beta chain features in type 1 diabetes. This clone was observed a few times. Its antigen is undetermined. Expressed TCRB transcripts were sequenced because the isolated RNA had all been reverse transcribed beforehand. TCRdb keeps only in-frame clones here, not all; method: immunoSEQ multiplex PCR. The table shows 55,000 to 80,000 clones, with about 48% occurring only once. From germline, CDR1 is MNHEY and CDR2 SVGAGI. V was clipped by 10 bases and J by 10 bases; unmatched bases: 20. CDR3 length equals 15 residues. Findings and caveats of the study: Significant though moderate, a shortening of TCRB CDR3s appeared in all four CD4+ subsets of Type 1 diabetes patients. Overrepresentation of cells with high TCR expression could result from cDNA sequencing.

The sequence was obtained from a man aged 30 to 39 with type 1 diabetes. Sequenced: central memory CD4+ T cells from blood. The V and J genes are TRBV6-5 and TRBJ1-1; 8 bases fit TRBD1. The CDR3 DNA sequence: TGTGCCACATGGTCGACAGGGGAGTTACCCTCGGGAGCTTTCTTT. This gives the protein CATWSTGELPSGAFF.